This TCR beta chain emerged from a study of T cell responses to AZD1222 COVID-19 vaccine. General study findings and limits: The number of AZD1222 recipients seropositive at baseline was only five or six.

Clones were sequenced by immunoSEQ multiplex PCR, and TCRdb holds only the in-frame ones, with some missing. Of about 150,000 clones listed, approximately 89% are singletons. The CDR3 has 15 residues. CDR1 is LNHDA and CDR2 is SQIVND in the germline V gene (reference sequence). With 3 bases removed from V and 1 base from J, the gap between germline ends came to 9 bases. In regard to this clone: What it recognizes is unknown.

The sequencing here drew on peripheral blood, taken on day 0 of AZD1222 vaccination. The V gene is TRBV19, the J gene TRBJ2-2; D not certain. The clonotype comes from an adult in good health. The CDR3 loop is CASSMVEMNTGELFF. The CDR3 DNA reads TGTGCCAGTAGTATGGTCGAAATGAACACCGGGGAGCTGTTTTTT.